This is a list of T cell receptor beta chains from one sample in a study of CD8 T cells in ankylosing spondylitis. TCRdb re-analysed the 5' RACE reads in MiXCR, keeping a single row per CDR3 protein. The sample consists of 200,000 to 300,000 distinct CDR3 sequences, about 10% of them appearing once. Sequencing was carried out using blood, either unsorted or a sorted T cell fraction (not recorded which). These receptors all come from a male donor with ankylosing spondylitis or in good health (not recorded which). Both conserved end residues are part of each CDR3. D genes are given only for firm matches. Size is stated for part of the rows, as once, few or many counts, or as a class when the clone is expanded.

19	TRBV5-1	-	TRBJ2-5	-	TGCGCCAGCAGCTTTGGACCCAGATTCGGCCAGGGCTATTATGAGACCCAGTACTTC	CASSFGPRFGQGYYETQYF
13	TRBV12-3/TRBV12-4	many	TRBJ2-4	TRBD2	TGTGCCAGCAGACCCAAGACTAGCGGGATAGTCCACTTC	CASRPKTSGIVHF
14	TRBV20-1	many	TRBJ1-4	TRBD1	TGCAGTGCTAGAGCACAGGGGGCATGGGAAAAACTGTTTTTT	CSARAQGAWEKLFF
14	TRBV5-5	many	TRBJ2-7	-	TGTGCCAGCAGCTTCTGGACTCCTCCCTACGAGCAGTACTTC	CASSFWTPPYEQYF
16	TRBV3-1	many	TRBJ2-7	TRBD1	TGTGCCAGCAGCCATACGCCGGGGACAGGGTCCCCTGAGCAGTACTTC	CASSHTPGTGSPEQYF
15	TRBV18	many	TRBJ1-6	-	TGTGCCAGCTCACCCACTGACAGAGCTGGGTCACCCCTCCACTTT	CASSPTDRAGSPLHF
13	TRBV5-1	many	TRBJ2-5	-	TGCGCCAGCAGCGTGACTATGGAAGAGACCCAGTACTTC	CASSVTMEETQYF
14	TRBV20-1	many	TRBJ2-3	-	TGCAGTGCTGATAAGCGGATTAACACAGATACGCAGTATTTT	CSADKRINTDTQYF
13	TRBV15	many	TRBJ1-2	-	TGTGCCACGGGGTATAGGACAGTAAGTGGCTACACCTTC	CATGYRTVSGYTF
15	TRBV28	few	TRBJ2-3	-	TGTGCCAGCAGTTTATCCTCCGGGAGCGCAGATACGCAGTATTTT	CASSLSSGSADTQYF
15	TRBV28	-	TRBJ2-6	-	TGTGCCAGCAGACCGGCAGGCTCTGGGGCCAACGTCCTGACTTTC	CASRPAGSGANVLTF
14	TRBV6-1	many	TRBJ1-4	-	TGTGCCAGCAGTGCGGGTGCAACTAATGAAAAACTGTTTTTT	CASSAGATNEKLFF
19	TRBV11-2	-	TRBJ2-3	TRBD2	TGTGCCAGCAGCTTAGAGGCTAGCGGGGGGGTCCTGGGCACAGATACGCAGTATTTT	CASSLEASGGVLGTDTQYF
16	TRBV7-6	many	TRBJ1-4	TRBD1	TGTGCCAGCAGCTCCCTCGGGACAGGGTCTTTCGAAAAACTGTTTTTT	CASSSLGTGSFEKLFF
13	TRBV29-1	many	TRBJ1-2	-	TGCAGCGTTGAATTCGGGCAGCCGTTTGGCTACACCTTC	CSVEFGQPFGYTF
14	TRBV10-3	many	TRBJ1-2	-	TGTGCCATCAGTGAGTCGCAGAAGGACTATGGCTACACCTTC	CAISESQKDYGYTF
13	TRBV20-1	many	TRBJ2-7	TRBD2	TGCAGTGCTAGGGGACTAGCGGATTACGAGCAGTACTTC	CSARGLADYEQYF
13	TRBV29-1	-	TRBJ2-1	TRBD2	TGCAGCGTTGAGAAGACTAGCGGCAATGAGCAGTTCTTC	CSVEKTSGNEQFF
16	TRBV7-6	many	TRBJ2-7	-	TGTGCCAGCAGCTTAGCGCTGCGAGACAGCCTATACGAGCAGTACTTC	CASSLALRDSLYEQYF
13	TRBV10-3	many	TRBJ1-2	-	TGTGCCATCAGCACACAGGGTAACTATGGCTACACCTTC	CAISTQGNYGYTF
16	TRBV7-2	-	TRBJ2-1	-	TGTGCCAGCAGCTTAGCGGGGGGCGGGGTTGTCAATGAGCAGTTCTTC	CASSLAGGGVVNEQFF
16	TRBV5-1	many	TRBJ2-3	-	TGCGCCAGCAGCTTGGAGGCCCGGACTGGCACAGATACGCAGTATTTT	CASSLEARTGTDTQYF
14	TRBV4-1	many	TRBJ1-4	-	TGCGCCAGCAGCCAAGAAAGAACTGCGGAAAAACTGTTTTTT	CASSQERTAEKLFF
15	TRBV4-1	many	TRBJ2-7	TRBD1	TGCGCCAGCAGCCACTCCGGGACAGGGTTTCTCGAGCAGTACTTC	CASSHSGTGFLEQYF
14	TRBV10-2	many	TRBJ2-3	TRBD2	TGCGCCAGCAGTGTGGGGACTAGCGCAGATACGCAGTATTTT	CASSVGTSADTQYF
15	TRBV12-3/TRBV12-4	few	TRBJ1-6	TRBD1	TGTGCCAGCAGTCCCCGGACAGGCTATAATTCACCCCTCCACTTT	CASSPRTGYNSPLHF
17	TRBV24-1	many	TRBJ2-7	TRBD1	TGTGCCACCAGTGATAGAGTTACGGACAGGGGGCCCCACGAGCAGTACTTC	CATSDRVTDRGPHEQYF
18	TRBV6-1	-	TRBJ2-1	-	TGTGCCAGCAGTGAAAGTTCCGGGACACGGCGCACCTACAATGAGCAGTTCTTC	CASSESSGTRRTYNEQFF
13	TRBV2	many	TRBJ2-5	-	TGTGCCAGCAGTACCGGGTCATGGGAGACCCAGTACTTC	CASSTGSWETQYF
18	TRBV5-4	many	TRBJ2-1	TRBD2	TGTGCCAGCAGGGATGGGACTAGCGGGAGTTGGCTATACAATGAGCAGTTCTTC	CASRDGTSGSWLYNEQFF
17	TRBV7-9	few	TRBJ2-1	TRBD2	TGTGCCAGCAGCTCCCGTGAGGGTAGCGGGACAATCAATGAGCAGTTCTTC	CASSSREGSGTINEQFF
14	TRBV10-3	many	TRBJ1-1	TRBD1	TGTGCCATCAGAGGGACAGGGTCGACCACTGAAGCTTTCTTT	CAIRGTGSTTEAFF
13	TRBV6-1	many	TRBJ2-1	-	TGTGCCAGCAGTGAACGCCTGTTTGATGAGCAGTTCTTC	CASSERLFDEQFF
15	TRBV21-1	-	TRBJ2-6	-	TGTGCCAGCAGCAAAGCGGACAGTGGGGCCAACGTCCTGACTTTC	CASSKADSGANVLTF
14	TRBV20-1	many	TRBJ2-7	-	TGCAGTGCTAGGTTCGAGGGTACGGTTTACGAGCAGTACTTC	CSARFEGTVYEQYF
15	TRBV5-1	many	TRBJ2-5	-	TGCGCCAGCAGACCAGACGTCGGGGGGCCGGAGACCCAGTACTTC	CASRPDVGGPETQYF
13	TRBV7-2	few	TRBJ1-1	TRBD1	TGTGCCAGCAGCTTAGTGGGGACAGCCAAAGCTTTCTTT	CASSLVGTAKAFF
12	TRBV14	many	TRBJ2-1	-	TGTGCCAGCAGCCAAGTCAGGGATGAGCAGTTCTTC	CASSQVRDEQFF
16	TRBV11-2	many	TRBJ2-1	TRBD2	TGTGCCAGCAGCTTATTGCGGGGGGGTCCCTACAATGAGCAGTTCTTC	CASSLLRGGPYNEQFF
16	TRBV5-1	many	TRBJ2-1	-	TGCGCCAGCAGCTTGGCCGGCCAGCTCTCCTACAATGAGCAGTTCTTC	CASSLAGQLSYNEQFF
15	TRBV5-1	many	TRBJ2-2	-	TGCGCCAGCAGCCCGGGACTGATGAACACCGGGGAGCTGTTTTTT	CASSPGLMNTGELFF
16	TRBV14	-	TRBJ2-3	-	TGTGCCAGCAGCCACCTATTCCTCCCGATGACAGCTACGCAGTATTTT	CASSHLFLPMTATQYF
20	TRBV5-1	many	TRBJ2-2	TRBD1	TGCGCCAGCAGCCCAGAGCGGGACAGGGAACTTATCCCGAACACCGGGGAGCTGTTTTTT	CASSPERDRELIPNTGELFF
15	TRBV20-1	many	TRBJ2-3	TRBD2	TGCAGTGCCCCCGTACAGCGGGAGTATGCAGATACGCAGTATTTT	CSAPVQREYADTQYF
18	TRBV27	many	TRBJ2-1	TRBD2	TGTGCCAGCAGTTTATCACCCCTACGGGAGGGCCATACAAGCGAGCAGTTCTTC	CASSLSPLREGHTSEQFF
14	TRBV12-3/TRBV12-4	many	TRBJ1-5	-	TGTGCCAGCAGCGACCAGGGAAGAGGACAGCCCCAGCATTTT	CASSDQGRGQPQHF
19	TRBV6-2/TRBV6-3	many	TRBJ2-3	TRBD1	TGTGCCAGCAGTTTGGGCTCATTCCGGGACAGGATATTCTTGGATACGCAGTATTTT	CASSLGSFRDRIFLDTQYF
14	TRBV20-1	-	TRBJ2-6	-	TGCAGTGCTCCACACCGCTCTGGGGCCAACGTCCTGACTTTC	CSAPHRSGANVLTF
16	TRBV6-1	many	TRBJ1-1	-	TGTGCCAGCAGAGACGCTTCGCGGCCACGGCGGACTGAAGCTTTCTTT	CASRDASRPRRTEAFF
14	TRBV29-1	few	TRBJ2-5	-	TGCAGCGTGAACCAGGGGAATCGAGGGGAGACCCAGTACTTC	CSVNQGNRGETQYF
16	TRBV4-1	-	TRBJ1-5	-	TGCGCCAGCAGCCAAGTGTCATCGTTTAGCAATCAGCCCCAGCATTTT	CASSQVSSFSNQPQHF
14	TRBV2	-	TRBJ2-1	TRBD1	TGTGCCAGCAGTGGAGACAGGGTAGGGGATGAGCAGTTCTTC	CASSGDRVGDEQFF
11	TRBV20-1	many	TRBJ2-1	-	TGCAGTGCCACCTCATACAATGAGCAGTTCTTC	CSATSYNEQFF
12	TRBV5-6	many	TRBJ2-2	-	TGTGCCAGCAGCTTGGCCACCGGGGAGCTGTTTTTT	CASSLATGELFF
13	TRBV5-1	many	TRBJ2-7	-	TGCGCCAGCAGCTTGCAGGAGTCCTACGAGCAGTACTTC	CASSLQESYEQYF
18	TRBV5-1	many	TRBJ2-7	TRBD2	TGCGCCAGCAGCCAGCCCGGGGACGGGGGGGCCAGTTCCTACGAGCAGTACTTC	CASSQPGDGGASSYEQYF
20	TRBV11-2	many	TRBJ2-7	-	TGTGCCAGCAGCACCCACCCGTCATCCCTTTCGAGCATTTTAACCTACGAGCAGTACTTC	CASSTHPSSLSSILTYEQYF